The 5 T cell receptor beta chains presented below share a single source sample, sequenced in a study of CD8+ T cells in alopecia areata. Treatment: oral pan-JAK inhibitor, 5-10 mg twice daily. After isolation, RNA underwent reverse transcription to generate cDNA as the sequencing template. Measured with immunoSEQ multiplex PCR; TCRdb has only the in-frame clones, and not every one. The sample yields 90,000 to 150,000 clones, 50% to 55% seen once. Sequenced material: CD4+ T cells sorted from blood, taken at week 4, from a patient treated with tofacitinib. These receptor sequences come from a human donor with alopecia areata.

The chain recombines TRBV14 with TRBJ1-2; D unresolved. Trimming removed 8 bases from V and 2 bases from J, with 9 bases in between. Germline V gene sequence: CDR1 SGHDN, CDR2 FVKESK. The CDR3 has 12 residues. The CDR3 loop is CASHDANYGYTF. CDR3 coding DNA: TGTGCCAGCCACGACGCCAACTATGGCTACACCTTC.

The chain is built from TRBV7-2 and TRBJ1-2; 8 positions agree with TRBD1. The junction had 8 bases not matched to a gene; V was cut back by 7 bases and J by 4 bases. The CDR3 runs to 14 residues. The V gene's germline CDR1 is SGHTA and CDR2 FQGNSA. The CDR3 nucleotides read TGTGCCAGCACCCCAGACAGGGGCCCCTATGGCTACACCTTC. It encodes CASTPDRGPYGYTF.

This chain connects TRBV10-3 to TRBJ1-2, with TRBD1 matching over 8 bases. The CDR3 extends over 14 amino acids. V gave up 6 bases and J gave up 4 bases; unmatched junction bases: 7. Germline CDR1 ENHRY, CDR2 SYGVKD. The CDR3 DNA is TGTGCCATCAGCCCCGGACAGGGAAGCTATGGCTACACCTTC. Translation gives CAISPGQGSYGYTF.

This sequence joins TRBV6-6 and TRBJ2-1, with 7 bases fitting TRBD2. Germline CDR1 is MNHNY and CDR2 is SVGAGI (reference sequence). This CDR3 region has 14 residues. V shed 7 bases, J shed 7 bases, and the junction held 10 bases outside the gene matches. The CDR3 bases are TGTGCCAGCACCCCGAGGAGGGGAGGGAATGAGCAGTTCTTC. Amino acid sequence: CASTPRRGGNEQFF.

V and J are TRBV28 and TRBJ1-2; D is unclear. Trimming stripped 7 bases from V and 6 bases from J, with 9 bases between. This CDR3 has 11 residues. Germline CDR1 and CDR2: MDHEN and SYDVKM. The CDR3 is CASTAFDGYTF. CDR3 sequence (DNA): TGTGCCAGCACGGCATTTGATGGCTACACCTTC.